This is a list of T cell receptor beta chains from one sample in a study of blood T cell repertoires in COVID-19. TCRdb's copy holds only in-frame clones and misses some; the assay was immunoSEQ multiplex PCR. The table records about 260,000 clones, 86% of them present only once. The sample taken for sequencing was peripheral blood. Receptors were obtained from a man aged 40-55 years who had recovered from COVID-19. Each CDR3 is given with its conserved first and last residue. Fields, in order: J gene, D gene, clone size, V gene, CDR3 DNA, CDR3 protein. A D gene is named only where the DNA matches it firmly. The listing skips clone size in some rows; elsewhere it reads once, few, many or a size class.

J: TRBJ1-2; D: -; size: -; V: TRBV6-5; DNA: TGTGCCAGCAGTCCAGTAGGGGGCTATGGCTACACCTTC; CDR3: CASSPVGGYGYTF
J: TRBJ2-5; D: TRBD1; size: once; V: TRBV7-9; DNA: TGTGCCAGCCAAACCGACGGGACAGGGGAGACCCAGTACTTC; CDR3: CASQTDGTGETQYF
J: TRBJ2-3; D: TRBD1; size: -; V: TRBV19; DNA: TGTGCCAGTAGTATTACCGACAGGGGAACAGATACGCAGTATTTT; CDR3: CASSITDRGTDTQYF
J: TRBJ2-3; D: -; size: -; V: TRBV19; DNA: TGTGCCAGTAGTTCGGGGGTTGGCGCAGATACGCAGTATTTT; CDR3: CASSSGVGADTQYF
J: TRBJ1-5; D: -; size: once; V: TRBV10-3; DNA: TGTGCCATCAGTGAGGGGGGAGGAGGTCAGCCCCAGCATTTT; CDR3: CAISEGGGGQPQHF
J: TRBJ2-1; D: TRBD2; size: -; V: TRBV7-8; DNA: TGTGCCAGCAGCCCACTAGCGGGAGGGCCTTATGAGCAGTTCTTC; CDR3: CASSPLAGGPYEQFF
J: TRBJ2-7; D: TRBD1; size: few; V: TRBV6-5; DNA: TGTGCCAGCAGATTAGGGACAGGGACCGGGGAGCAGTACTTC; CDR3: CASRLGTGTGEQYF
J: TRBJ1-6; D: -; size: once; V: TRBV5-6; DNA: TGTGCCAGCAGCTTGTTCGCAGGTAGCTATAATTCACCCCTCCACTTT; CDR3: CASSLFAGSYNSPLHF
J: TRBJ2-1; D: TRBD2; size: -; V: TRBV7-7; DNA: TGTGCCAGCAGCGCGGGACTAGCGGGAGGTGGTGAGCAGTTCTTC; CDR3: CASSAGLAGGGEQFF
J: TRBJ1-5; D: -; size: -; V: TRBV7-6; DNA: TGTGCCAGCAGCTTAAGGTCTAGCCGCAATCAGCCCCAGCATTTT; CDR3: CASSLRSSRNQPQHF
J: TRBJ2-7; D: -; size: -; V: TRBV9; DNA: TGTGCCAGCAGCGTAGAAGGGACACACTACGAGCAGTACTTC; CDR3: CASSVEGTHYEQYF
J: TRBJ1-4; D: -; size: once; V: TRBV19; DNA: TGTGCCAGTAGTATAGGAGGGTCTGATGAAAAACTGTTTTTT; CDR3: CASSIGGSDEKLFF
J: TRBJ2-1; D: TRBD2; size: few; V: TRBV7-9; DNA: TGTGCCAGCAGCTTAACTAGCGGGAGGGGTAATGAGCAGTTCTTC; CDR3: CASSLTSGRGNEQFF
J: TRBJ1-1; D: -; size: -; V: TRBV5-4; DNA: TGTGCCAGCAGCCTACAGGGTCTAACTGAAGCTTTCTTT; CDR3: CASSLQGLTEAFF
J: TRBJ1-2; D: TRBD1; size: -; V: TRBV6-1; DNA: TGTGCCAGCAGTGTCAACAGGGGGCATAACTATGGCTACACCTTC; CDR3: CASSVNRGHNYGYTF
J: TRBJ2-7; D: TRBD1; size: once; V: TRBV15; DNA: TGTGCCACCCGCGACAGGGAAGTGTCCTACGAGCAGTACTTC; CDR3: CATRDREVSYEQYF
J: TRBJ2-5; D: TRBD2; size: -; V: TRBV7-2; DNA: TGTGCCAGCAGCTGGGGTGGGCTAGCGGGACAAGAGACCCAGTACTTC; CDR3: CASSWGGLAGQETQYF
J: TRBJ1-2; D: -; size: -; V: TRBV3-1/TRBV3-2; DNA: TGTGCCAGCAGTGCAACAGGATATAACTATGGCTACACCTTC; CDR3: CASSATGYNYGYTF
J: TRBJ2-3; D: -; size: -; V: TRBV6-5; DNA: TGTGCCTCCGCCCGCCGCGGAGACGCGCAGTATTTT; CDR3: CASARRGDAQYF
J: TRBJ1-5; D: -; size: -; V: TRBV4-3; DNA: TGCGCCAGCAGCCAAGAGATCGACAGCCTCTATAGCAATCAGCCCCAGCATTTT; CDR3: CASSQEIDSLYSNQPQHF
J: TRBJ2-7; D: -; size: once; V: TRBV7-3; DNA: TGTGCCAGCAGCCGGACTCCTCCCTCCGAGCAGTACTTC; CDR3: CASSRTPPSEQYF
J: TRBJ2-7; D: TRBD1; size: -; V: TRBV4-3; DNA: TGCGCCAGCAGCCAAGCGACAGGGTACTACGAGCAGTACTTC; CDR3: CASSQATGYYEQYF
J: TRBJ1-3; D: -; size: -; V: TRBV5-6; DNA: TGTGCCAGCAGCTTCGTTGGAAACACCATATATTTT; CDR3: CASSFVGNTIYF
J: TRBJ2-7; D: -; size: -; V: TRBV9; DNA: TGTGCCAGCAGCGCGCTCCTTAGGGGTGAGCAGTACTTC; CDR3: CASSALLRGEQYF
J: TRBJ2-7; D: -; size: -; V: TRBV21-1; DNA: TGTGCCAGCAGCAAATCTGGGACTAGCGGGGGGTGGGAGCAGTACTTC; CDR3: CASSKSGTSGGWEQYF
J: TRBJ2-7; D: TRBD2; size: -; V: TRBV2; DNA: TGTGCCAGCAGTGAAAGGACTAGCGCGATAGGGCCCGAGCAGTACTTC; CDR3: CASSERTSAIGPEQYF
J: TRBJ1-6; D: -; size: -; V: TRBV25-1; DNA: TGTGCCAGCAGCCCCGGGGGTTATTCACCCCTCCACTTT; CDR3: CASSPGGYSPLHF
J: TRBJ2-1; D: TRBD1; size: few; V: TRBV7-9; DNA: TGTGCCAGCAGTCGGGACAGGGGTGGGTGGAATGAGCAGTTCTTC; CDR3: CASSRDRGGWNEQFF
J: TRBJ2-7; D: TRBD2; size: -; V: TRBV5-4; DNA: TGTGCCAGCAGCAGACCTGGGACTAGCGCTAACTACGAGCAGTACTTC; CDR3: CASSRPGTSANYEQYF
J: TRBJ2-1; D: -; size: -; V: TRBV3-1/TRBV3-2; DNA: TGTGCCAGCAGCCAAGTCAGCGGATTCTCCTACAATGAGCAGTTCTTC; CDR3: CASSQVSGFSYNEQFF
J: TRBJ1-6; D: -; size: -; V: TRBV5-1; DNA: TGCGCCAGCAGTGGGGCGGAAAATTCACCCCTCCACTTT; CDR3: CASSGAENSPLHF
J: TRBJ1-6; D: TRBD1; size: -; V: TRBV19; DNA: TGTGCCAGTAGTACTGGACAGGGGGGCAATTCACCCCTCCACTTT; CDR3: CASSTGQGGNSPLHF
J: TRBJ1-1; D: -; size: -; V: TRBV10-2; DNA: TGCGCCAGCAGTCAGGGGCCCGAAGCTTTCTTT; CDR3: CASSQGPEAFF
J: TRBJ1-1; D: TRBD1; size: -; V: TRBV2; DNA: TGTGCCATCGGGGGACAGGGTTTGAACACTGAAGCTTTCTTT; CDR3: CAIGGQGLNTEAFF
J: TRBJ1-1; D: -; size: -; V: TRBV7-2; DNA: TGTGCCAGCTCCCGGGAGACTGAAGCTTTCTTT; CDR3: CASSRETEAFF
J: TRBJ2-1; D: -; size: -; V: TRBV7-2; DNA: TGTGCCAGCAGCTCCCTCCCCTACAATGAGCAGTTCTTC; CDR3: CASSSLPYNEQFF
J: TRBJ1-3; D: -; size: -; V: TRBV13; DNA: TGTGCCAGCAGCTTACGGGGTTCTGTTGAAAACACCATATATTTT; CDR3: CASSLRGSVENTIYF
J: TRBJ1-2; D: TRBD1; size: -; V: TRBV9; DNA: TGTGCCAGCAGTAACAGGGGGCTGCAGGGCTACACCTTC; CDR3: CASSNRGLQGYTF
J: TRBJ2-1; D: TRBD1; size: -; V: TRBV9; DNA: TGTGCCAGCAGCCCACCAGGGGCCAGGGGGAATGAGCAGTTCTTC; CDR3: CASSPPGARGNEQFF
J: TRBJ1-5; D: TRBD1; size: -; V: TRBV5-6; DNA: TGTGCCAGCAGCGGCGACAGGGGACCCCAGCATTTT; CDR3: CASSGDRGPQHF
J: TRBJ2-3; D: TRBD2; size: -; V: TRBV5-3; DNA: TGTGCCAGAAGCTCTAGCGGGAGAGATACGCAGTATTTT; CDR3: CARSSSGRDTQYF
J: TRBJ1-2; D: TRBD1; size: -; V: TRBV4-3; DNA: TGCGCCAGCAGCCAAGAGGCGACAGGGGGAGACTATGGCTACACCTTC; CDR3: CASSQEATGGDYGYTF
J: TRBJ1-2; D: -; size: -; V: TRBV30; DNA: TGTGCCTGGAGTTCGAGTGTTGGCTACACCTTC; CDR3: CAWSSSVGYTF
J: TRBJ2-1; D: TRBD2; size: -; V: TRBV5-8; DNA: TGTGCCAGCAGCTTTGGACTAGCGGATTACAATGAGCAGTTCTTC; CDR3: CASSFGLADYNEQFF
J: TRBJ1-1; D: -; size: -; V: TRBV9; DNA: TGTGCCAGCAGCGTAGCTGAGGGTCCTTTGCCTGAAGCTTTCTTT; CDR3: CASSVAEGPLPEAFF
J: TRBJ2-7; D: -; size: -; V: TRBV6-2/TRBV6-3; DNA: TGTGCCAGCAGCCCCCTTTCTAGGATCTACGAGCAGTACTTC; CDR3: CASSPLSRIYEQYF
J: TRBJ2-3; D: -; size: many; V: TRBV27; DNA: TGTGCCAGCAGTCCCGAGGGGGGGCGAGATACGCAGTATTTT; CDR3: CASSPEGGRDTQYF
J: TRBJ2-1; D: TRBD2; size: -; V: TRBV14; DNA: TGTGCCAGCAGCCAAGCGGGAGGGCCCTCCTACAATGAGCAGTTCTTC; CDR3: CASSQAGGPSYNEQFF
J: TRBJ1-1; D: -; size: -; V: TRBV6-6; DNA: TGTGCCAGCAGAATCGGGGGGGAGAACACTGAAGCTTTCTTT; CDR3: CASRIGGENTEAFF
J: TRBJ2-4; D: TRBD2; size: -; V: TRBV13; DNA: TGTGCCAGCAGCATAACTAGCGGGGAGTACGTCAAAAACATTCAGTACTTC; CDR3: CASSITSGEYVKNIQYF